These 31 T cell receptor beta chains originate from one sample sequenced in a study of post-analysis software for immune sequencing data. Study-level findings and limits: Several TRBV segments, TRBV5-6, TRBV5-1 and TRBV20-1 among them, were found more frequent in patients than controls.

cDNA libraries for TCR beta contained unique molecular identifiers. TCRdb called the PCR reads again in MiXCR, with one record for every CDR3 protein. This table has about 400,000 distinct CDR3 sequences, about a third appearing once. Their target antigens are unknown. Sequences were obtained from blood. The receptors were sampled from a girl aged 10 to 17 with multiple sclerosis.

As for this clonotype: A much larger clone lies one base from this, so it may be a read error. V gene TRBV7-2 combines with J gene TRBJ2-5, with D maybe TRBD1 (6 bases). Germline V lookup: CDR1 SGHTA, CDR2 FQGNSA. The CDR3 has 14 amino acids. In nucleotides, the CDR3 is TGTGCCAGCAGCCTACTGGACAGTAGAGAGACCCAGAACTTC. Translation: CASSLLDSRETQNF.

The rearrangement links TRBV10-3 to TRBJ2-7, with 9 bases fitting TRBD1. V shed 0 bases, J shed 1 base, and the junction held 7 bases outside the gene matches. The CDR3 contains 17 residues. Germline-derived CDR1 and CDR2 are ENHRY and SYGVKD. The CDR3 is CAISESRTGVTSYEQYF. Here the CDR3 DNA reads TGTGCCATCAGTGAGTCCCGGACAGGGGTTACTTCCTACGAGCAGTACTTC.

The rearrangement links TRBV7-9 to TRBJ2-3; possibly TRBD2 for D (5 bases). Germline V gives CDR1 SEHNR, CDR2 FQNEAQ (reference sequence). The CDR3 is made up of 18 amino acids. V was shortened by 0 bases and J by 0 bases, with 16 bases between the two germline ends. CDR3 DNA: TGTGCCAGCAGCTTAGCGCGGGCAGTGGCTTCTAGCACAGATACGCAGTATTTT. It yields the protein CASSLARAVASSTDTQYF. Drawing the rest from reference TRBV7-9 and TRBJ2-3, the complete variable domain is DTGVSQNPRHKITKRGQNVTFRCDPISEHNRLYWYRQTLGQGPEFLTYFQNEAQLEKSRLLSDRFSAERPKGSFSTLEIQRTEQGDSAMYLCASSLARAVASSTDTQYFGPGTRLTVL.

The rearrangement links TRBV13 to TRBJ1-6; D unresolved. The ends were cut back, 2 bases at V and 5 bases at J, with 13 bases in the middle. CDR1 and CDR2 (germline): PRHDT, FYEKMQ (reference sequence). This CDR3 region has 16 residues. CDR3 sequence (DNA): TGTGCCAGCAGCTTAAATGCGGAATCCCATAATTCACCCCTCCACTTT. Amino acid sequence: CASSLNAESHNSPLHF.

This clonotype was counted only a few times. V and J are TRBV4-1 and TRBJ2-1, with a possible D match to TRBD2 (7 bases). Looked up from germline, CDR1 is MGHRA and CDR2 is YSYEKL. The length of the CDR3 is 14 residues. The V gene lost 5 bases and the J gene lost 7 bases, with 15 bases spanning the gap. The chain's CDR3 is CASSNLGGRNEQFF. Written as DNA, the CDR3 is TGCGCCAGCAGCAACCTCGGGGGGCGGAATGAGCAGTTCTTC.

V gene TRBV7-9 combines with J gene TRBJ1-2; D is unclear. The V end lost 5 bases, the J end lost 7 bases, and 20 bases lay between the germline ends. From germline, CDR1 is SEHNR and CDR2 FQNEAQ (reference sequence). This CDR3 has 15 amino acids. The CDR3 sequence is CASSPLVQTTSGYTF. CDR3 sequence (DNA): TGTGCCAGCAGCCCTTTGGTCCAGACGACCAGTGGCTACACCTTC.

Worth noting for this clonotype: A read error may produce the germline difference seen at one junction end. This chain connects TRBV4-3 to TRBJ2-4; TRBD1 matches 7 bases. Germline CDR1 LGHNA, CDR2 YSLEER. The CDR3 sequence is 12 residues long. For the CDR3, the DNA is TGCGCCAGCAGCGACCCCCCGGGACAGCTTTTATTC. Translating gives CASSDPPGQLLF.

V usage is TRBV7-9 and J usage is TRBJ1-2; weak D call: TRBD1 (6 bases). The germline gives CDR1 SEHNR, CDR2 FQNEAQ (reference sequence). The V gene lost 3 bases and the J gene lost 3 bases, with 14 bases spanning the gap. The CDR3 extends over 15 amino acids. The CDR3 coding sequence is TGTGCCAGCAGCTTCCTCGGGGGGCGGGACTATGGCTACACCTTC. Its translation is CASSFLGGRDYGYTF.

The rearrangement joins TRBV7-9 to TRBJ2-1, with TRBD2 matching 11 bases. The CDR3 runs to 18 residues. Germline V gene sequence: CDR1 SEHNR, CDR2 FQNEAQ (reference sequence). Trimming cost V 1 base and J 4 bases; bases outside gene matches: 9. CDR3 protein: CASSLEKMGLAVYNEQFF. CDR3 sequence (DNA): TGTGCCAGCAGCTTAGAAAAAATGGGACTAGCGGTTTACAATGAGCAGTTCTTC.

The CDR3 DNA reads as TGCAGGGCTGGACAGACCCTCTATGGCTACACCTTC. Encoded protein: CRAGQTLYGYTF. This chain connects TRBV20-1 to TRBJ1-2, with D tentatively TRBD1 (6 bases). The CDR3 sequence is 12 residues long. Germline CDR1 and CDR2: DFQATT and SNEGSKA (reference sequence).

This clonotype was detected only once. Given a much more abundant clone one base away, this may be a read error. The chain carries TRBV29-1 and TRBJ2-5; the D is unclear. The CDR3 is 12 amino acids. From germline, CDR1 is SQVTM and CDR2 ANQGSEA. CDR3 sequence: CSVVGNQGTQYF. CDR3 in DNA: TGCAGCGTTGTGGGGAACCAAGGGACCCAGTACTTC.

Points on this clonotype: The junction does not match germline at one end; this may be a read error. This chain joins TRBV6-1 and TRBJ2-1, with D possibly called TRBD1 or TRBD2 (6 bases each). CDR3 length equals 12 residues. Germline V gives CDR1 MNHNS, CDR2 SASEGT. The chain's CDR3 is CASSLVHGGEVF. The CDR3 nucleotides are TGTGCCAGCTCCCTAGTTCACGGGGGCGAGGTCTTC.

V and J are TRBV20-1 and TRBJ2-4, with D perhaps assigned TRBD1 or TRBD2 (5 bases each). V lost 0 bases and J 0 bases, leaving 12 bases between the germline ends. The germline CDR1 and CDR2 sequences are DFQATT and SNEGSKA (reference sequence). The CDR3 runs 16 residues. Here the CDR3 DNA reads TGCAGTGCTAGAGATGGGACGGCGGAAGCCAAAAACATTCAGTACTTC. Protein: CSARDGTAEAKNIQYF.

The V gene is TRBV4-2, the J gene TRBJ2-5; 11 bases are a match to TRBD2. Germline values: CDR1 LGHNA, CDR2 YNFKEQ. The CDR3 has 16 amino acids. After removal of 4 bases from V and 2 bases from J, the junction contained 6 bases not matched to a gene. In DNA form, the CDR3 reads TGTGCCAGCAGCCCCGTAGCGGGGGGGGATCAAGAGACCCAGTACTTC. Translation: CASSPVAGGDQETQYF.

The V call is TRBV7-2, the J call TRBJ2-7; tentatively, D is TRBD2 (6 bases). The ends were cut back, 0 bases at V and 2 bases at J, with 14 bases in the middle. From germline, CDR1 is SGHTA and CDR2 FQGNSA. CDR3 length equals 16 residues. CDR3: CASSLASSGPTYEQYF. The DNA of the CDR3 is TGTGCCAGCAGCTTAGCGAGTAGCGGCCCCACCTACGAGCAGTACTTC.

The chain has TRBV5-1 and TRBJ1-1, with D tentatively TRBD1 (6 bases). Germline values: CDR1 SGHRS, CDR2 YFSETQ. V was trimmed by 3 bases and J by 0 bases, leaving 12 bases between them. CDR3 size: 15 residues. CDR3 loop: CASSSSQGMNTEAFF. CDR3 nucleotides: TGCGCCAGCAGCTCCTCTCAGGGGATGAACACTGAAGCTTTCTTT.

The chain carries TRBV28 and TRBJ2-3; 9 nucleotides agree with TRBD2. Trimming took 5 bases from V and 4 from J; bases not matched to a gene: 7. The CDR3 totals 15 residues. Germline lookup yields CDR1 MDHEN and CDR2 SYDVKM. CDR3 in DNA: TGTGCCAGCAGTCGCGGGAGGGCCGTCCCAGATACGCAGTATTTT. This gives the protein CASSRGRAVPDTQYF.

V is TRBV29-1 and J is TRBJ2-5, with D unresolved. Trimming took 2 bases from V and 11 from J, leaving 9 bases between them. CDR1 and CDR2 from the germline V gene are SQVTM and ANQGSEA. This CDR3 is built from 10 residues. The CDR3 loop reads CSVERSKQYF. The CDR3 bases are TGCAGCGTTGAAAGGTCCAAGCAGTACTTC. Complete variable domain (other parts from reference TRBV29-1 and TRBJ2-5): SAVISQKPSRDICQRGTSLTIQCQVDSQVTMMFWYRQQPGQSLTLIATANQGSEATYESGFVIDKFPISRPNLTFSTLTVSNMSPEDSSIYLCSVERSKQYFGPGTRLLVL.

The V gene is TRBV20-1, the J gene TRBJ2-7; TRBD1 aligns across 8 bases. This CDR3 is built from 13 residues. V was pared by 6 bases and J by 5 bases, with 9 bases of the junction left unmatched. In germline, CDR1 is DFQATT, CDR2 SNEGSKA (reference sequence). The CDR3 here is CSASSLTGDEQYF. CDR3 nucleotides: TGCAGTGCCTCTAGCCTGACAGGGGACGAGCAGTACTTC.

V and J are TRBV5-1 and TRBJ2-4, with D unresolved. Gene TRBJ2-7 matches the end of the DNA better, so the J call may be wrong. From germline, CDR1 is SGHRS and CDR2 YFSETQ. This CDR3 comprises 13 residues. The CDR3 DNA reads as TGCGCCAGCAGCTTGGACCTAGAGCTCGAGCAGTACTTC. This translates into CASSLDLELEQYF.

This chain joins TRBV7-6 and TRBJ2-3; D remains unclear. This CDR3 is 16 amino acids long. V lost 3 bases and J 5 bases, leaving 18 bases between the germline ends. Germline CDR1 and CDR2: SGHVS and FNYEAQ. The CDR3 here is CASSFLRRSKGDTQYF. The CDR3 coding sequence is TGTGCCAGCAGCTTTCTTAGACGCTCTAAAGGAGATACGCAGTATTTT.

V and J are TRBV12-3 or TRBV12-4 and TRBJ2-6; a weak D match, TRBD1 (6 bases). The CDR3 is made up of 19 amino acids. Trimming took off 6 bases at V and 1 base at J, with 22 bases between the two ends. CDR3 in DNA: TGTGCCAGCAGCACCGTTATGGGCAGGGGTGGTTCTGGGGCCAACGTCCTGACTTTC. Translated, it gives CASSTVMGRGGSGANVLTF.

The chain links TRBV10-3 to TRBJ1-5, with a weak D call TRBD1 (6 bases). Trimming cost V 3 bases and J 4 bases, with 10 bases left between them. The germline CDR1 and CDR2 sequences are ENHRY and SYGVKD. The CDR3 length is 14 residues. CDR3 DNA sequence: TGTGCCATCAGTGAAGGACAGCCGAATCAGCCCCAGCATTTT. Protein product: CAISEGQPNQPQHF.

This clonotype was seen only a few times. CDR3 bases: TGTGCCACACTTGCTGATAGCGGGGGCTCCTACAATGAGCAGTTCTTC. Protein sequence: CATLADSGGSYNEQFF. The V gene is TRBV15, the J gene TRBJ2-1; 9 bases map to TRBD2. This CDR3 comprises 16 residues. CDR1 and CDR2 from the germline V gene are LNHNV and YYDKDF (reference sequence). V dropped 9 bases and J dropped 0; count of bases not matched to a gene: 9.

This clonotype was seen at least ten times. The rearrangement links TRBV29-1 to TRBJ2-5; D call uncertain. The CDR3 runs 12 residues. The germline V gene encodes CDR1 SQVTM and CDR2 ANQGSEA. Trimming stripped 1 base from V and 2 bases from J, with 5 bases between. CDR3 nucleotides: TGCAGCGTTGAAGGCCTACAAGAGACCCAGTACTTC. It encodes CSVEGLQETQYF.

The CDR3 reads CSARRPGTGGTDTQYF. For the CDR3, the DNA is TGCAGTGCTAGACGCCCCGGGACAGGCGGCACAGATACGCAGTATTTT. This sequence joins TRBV20-1 and TRBJ2-3; TRBD1 aligns across 8 bases. Germline CDR1 reads DFQATT; CDR2 reads SNEGSKA (reference sequence). V dropped 2 bases and J dropped 1; count of bases not matched to a gene: 8. The CDR3 consists of 16 residues.

V usage is TRBV20-1 and J usage is TRBJ2-5; 9 bases match TRBD1. V was clipped by 6 bases and J by 1 base; unmatched bases: 18. This CDR3 comprises 18 residues. Germline V gives CDR1 DFQATT, CDR2 SNEGSKA (reference sequence). CDR3 coding DNA: TGCAGTGCCGGGGAGGGGACAGGGATGATTTGGCGCCAAGAGACCCAGTACTTC. It translates to CSAGEGTGMIWRQETQYF.

The CDR3 DNA is TGTGCCAGCAGCGAAGTAGGCAGTAGCTCCTACGAGCAGTACTTC. Residues: CASSEVGSSSYEQYF. This sequence joins TRBV21-1 and TRBJ2-7. TRBV21-1 is listed as a pseudogene. The CDR3 consists of 15 residues.

The chain couples TRBV7-3 to TRBJ2-3; TRBD1 matches at 7 bases. Losses at the gene ends were 4 bases for V and 9 bases for J; bases not matched to a gene: 4. This CDR3 comprises 12 residues. Germline CDR1 is SGHTA and CDR2 is FQGTGA. This CDR3 reads CASSSQGLTQYF. In DNA form, the CDR3 reads TGTGCCAGCAGCTCACAGGGGTTGACGCAGTATTTT.

This clonotype came up a few times. The chain uses TRBV10-3 and TRBJ2-1; 7 positions agree with TRBD2. The V gene's germline CDR1 is ENHRY and CDR2 SYGVKD. V trimming: 7 bases; J trimming: 0 bases; junction bases outside the gene matches: 12. CDR3 length: 17 residues. In DNA, the CDR3 is TGTGCCATCACGGCGGGGGACCCTGAGAGCTCCTACAATGAGCAGTTCTTC. Its translation is CAITAGDPESSYNEQFF.

This chain uses TRBV6-6 with TRBJ2-1, with TRBD2 matching 14 bases. The germline V gene encodes CDR1 MNHNY and CDR2 SVGAGI (reference sequence). The CDR3 contains 17 residues. V lost 0 bases and J lost 10; bases outside the gene matches: 8. The CDR3 protein is CASSYSGLAGDPNEQFF. CDR3 nucleotide sequence: TGTGCCAGCAGTTACTCGGGACTAGCGGGGGATCCGAACGAGCAGTTCTTC.